This section outlines one T cell receptor beta chain sequence together with its context. Its antigen is currently unknown. Trimming stripped 1 base from V and 1 base from J, with 7 bases between. CDR1 and CDR2 from the germline V gene are SGHTA and FQGNSA. The CDR3 consists of 14 residues. The time point is: newly diagnosed, previously untreated cHL patient sample. Magnetic negative selection of thawed PBMCs was the method by which CD4+ T cells were purified. The data were obtained in a study of PD-1 blockade in classical Hodgkin lymphoma. General study points: Reports described newly diagnosed patients as having lower baseline TCR diversity than healthy donors. Sources of repertoire differences remain undefined, possibly disease activity or prior therapy.

TCRdb keeps only in-frame clones here, not all; method: immunoSEQ multiplex PCR. The sample contains 30,000 to 40,000 clones, approximately 90% of which appear only once. This receptor was obtained from a human donor with classical Hodgkin lymphoma. The sequenced sample consisted of CD4+ T cells from blood. The chain couples TRBV7-2 to TRBJ1-1; D uncertain. The CDR3 here is CASSLGARNTEAFF. CDR3 DNA: TGTGCCAGCAGCTTAGGGGCCCGGAACACTGAAGCTTTCTTT.